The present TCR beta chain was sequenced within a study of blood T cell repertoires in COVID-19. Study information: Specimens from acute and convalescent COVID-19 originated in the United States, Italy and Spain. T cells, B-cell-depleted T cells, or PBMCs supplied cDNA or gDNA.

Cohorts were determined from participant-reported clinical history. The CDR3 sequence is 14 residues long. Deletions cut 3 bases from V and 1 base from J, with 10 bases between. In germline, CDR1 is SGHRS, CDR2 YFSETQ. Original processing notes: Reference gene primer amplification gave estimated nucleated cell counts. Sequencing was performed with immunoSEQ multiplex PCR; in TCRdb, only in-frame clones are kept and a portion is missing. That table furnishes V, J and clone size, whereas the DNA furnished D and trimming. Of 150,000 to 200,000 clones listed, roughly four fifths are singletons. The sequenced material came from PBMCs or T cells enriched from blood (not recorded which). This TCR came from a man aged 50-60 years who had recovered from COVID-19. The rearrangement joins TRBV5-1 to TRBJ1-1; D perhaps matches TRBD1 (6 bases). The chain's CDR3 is CASSSQGKNTEAFF. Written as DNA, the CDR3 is TGCGCCAGCAGCTCCCAGGGGAAGAACACTGAAGCTTTCTTT.